A selection of T cell receptor beta chains follows, all from one sample in a study of identical twins. TCRdb itself ran the 5' RACE reads through MiXCR, one entry per CDR3 protein. The sample yields about 900,000 distinct CDR3 sequences, 12% seen once. The same sample was also studied in work on yellow fever vaccine responses in identical twins.

Sequencing input: PBMCs. All receptors come from a young woman in good health. The CDR3 runs from the conserved cysteine through the conserved F or W. A D gene is named only where the DNA matches it firmly. Clone size appears in some rows only: once, few, many, or a class for an expanded clone.

j_call v_call d_call clone_size cdr3_length cdr3_nt cdr3_aa
TRBJ2-7 TRBV7-9 TRBD1 many 13 TGTGCCAGCAGCTTAACAGGGGATGGCGAGCAGTACTTC CASSLTGDGEQYF
TRBJ2-1 TRBV2 TRBD2 few 15 TGTGCCAGCGTCAGCGGGGGCCTGAACAACAATGAGCAGTTCTTC CASVSGGLNNNEQFF
TRBJ2-5 TRBV28 NA NA 15 TGTGCCAGCAGCCCGCACAGGACTAACCAAGAGACCCAGTACTTC CASSPHRTNQETQYF
TRBJ2-7 TRBV6-1 NA few 10 TGTGCCAGCAGTGTGTACGAGCAGTACTTC CASSVYEQYF
TRBJ2-5 TRBV11-2 TRBD2 NA 17 TGTGCCAGCAATGGGGCGGGAGGGCCTTCCGGAGAAGAGACCCAGTACTTC CASNGAGGPSGEETQYF
TRBJ2-2 TRBV10-1 NA NA 14 TGCGCCAGCAGTGGGGAACTAAACACCGGGGAGCTGTTTTTT CASSGELNTGELFF
TRBJ2-1 TRBV5-1 NA NA 15 TGCGCCAGCAGCTTCTCGCTAAGCTCCTACAATGAGCAGTTCTTC CASSFSLSSYNEQFF
TRBJ2-1 TRBV20-1 TRBD2 NA 17 TGCAGTGCTGGGGAGCAGGGACTAGCGGGAAAATACAATGAGCAGTTCTTC CSAGEQGLAGKYNEQFF
TRBJ2-7 TRBV18 TRBD2 few 16 TGTGCCAGCTCACCACCCGTCCTAGCGGGAGTATACGAGCAGTACTTC CASSPPVLAGVYEQYF
TRBJ2-3 TRBV27 TRBD2 few 15 TGTGCCAGCAGTTTTTTAGGGCGGGGGTGGGATACGCAGTATTTT CASSFLGRGWDTQYF
TRBJ2-3 TRBV6-1 TRBD2 few 16 TGTGCCAGCTCCGCTGTAGCGGGGGGGGTCACAGATACGCAGTATTTT CASSAVAGGVTDTQYF
TRBJ2-7 TRBV3-1 NA many 12 TGTGCCAGCAGCCAAGCGTACTACGAGCAGTACTTC CASSQAYYEQYF
TRBJ2-4 TRBV20-1 NA many 11 TGCAGTGCTAGACCTGGGGACATTCAGTACTTC CSARPGDIQYF
TRBJ2-5 TRBV4-2 NA NA 14 TGTGCCAGCAGCCAAGAGTGGGGGAAAGAGACCCAGTACTTC CASSQEWGKETQYF
TRBJ2-3 TRBV14 NA few 13 TGTGCCAGCAGCCTAAGACTATCAGATACGCAGTATTTT CASSLRLSDTQYF
TRBJ2-3 TRBV7-3 TRBD2 many 16 TGTGCCAGCAGCTTAATGGCTAGCGGGAGCGCAGATACGCAGTATTTT CASSLMASGSADTQYF
TRBJ2-7 TRBV9 TRBD2 NA 15 TGTGCCAGCAGCGCCGACACTAGCGACTCCTACGAGCAGTACTTC CASSADTSDSYEQYF
TRBJ2-2 TRBV7-8 NA few 17 TGTGCCAGCAGCTTATTGTACGGGCAGAAAAACACCGGGGAGCTGTTTTTT CASSLLYGQKNTGELFF
TRBJ1-1 TRBV19 NA NA 13 TGTGCCAGTAGTATAGATCTGGTACCGGAGGCTTTCTTT CASSIDLVPEAFF
TRBJ2-5 TRBV10-3 NA few 12 TGTGCCATCAGCCCGGGGCCCGAGACCCAGTACTTC CAISPGPETQYF
TRBJ2-3 TRBV20-1 TRBD2 many 13 TGCAGTGCTAGCAGCGGGGGTGCAGATACGCAGTATTTT CSASSGGADTQYF
TRBJ1-2 TRBV3-1 NA few 12 TGTGCCAGCAGCCAAGATCGAGATCTCTACACCTTC CASSQDRDLYTF
TRBJ2-5 TRBV20-1 TRBD1 NA 14 TGCAGTGCTACCTGGACAGGAGACCAAGAGACCCAGTACTTC CSATWTGDQETQYF
TRBJ2-5 TRBV2 TRBD2 NA 16 TGTGCCAGCAGTAATTACCTAGCGGGAGGTAGAGAGACCCAGTACTTC CASSNYLAGGRETQYF
TRBJ2-3 TRBV5-1 TRBD2 few 15 TGCGCCTCCTGTCGGGAGGGCCGCGGCACAGATACGCAGTATTTT CASCREGRGTDTQYF
TRBJ2-1 TRBV14 NA NA 11 TGTGCCAGCAGCCAAGAACGTGAGCAGTTCTTC CASSQEREQFF
TRBJ1-1 TRBV10-3 TRBD1 few 17 TGTGCCATGAGAGCTACTTCCGGGACAGGGGGGGACACTGAAGCTTTCTTT CAMRATSGTGGDTEAFF
TRBJ2-2 TRBV5-6 NA NA 16 TGTGCCAGCAGCTTGGTTGGGGGCGCGGGCACCGTAGAGCTGTTTTTT CASSLVGGAGTVELFF
TRBJ2-7 TRBV10-2 TRBD1 few 15 TGCGCCAGCAGAAGTACCGGGACAGGGGAATACGAGCAGTACTTC CASRSTGTGEYEQYF
TRBJ1-6 TRBV4-1 TRBD1 NA 18 TGCGCCAGCAACCCTGGCTACGCCGGGACAGGGGGTTTCTCACCCCTCCACTTT CASNPGYAGTGGFSPLHF
TRBJ2-4 TRBV19 NA NA 12 TGTGTCAGTACCGGGACTGGCAACATTCAGTACTTC CVSTGTGNIQYF
TRBJ2-2 TRBV15 NA many 12 TGTGCCACCAGCTACAATGGCGGGGAGCTGTTTTTT CATSYNGGELFF
TRBJ1-1 TRBV6-1 NA many 14 TGTGCCAGCAGTGCCGGGGGGGGCGACACTGAAGCTTTCTTT CASSAGGGDTEAFF
TRBJ2-3 TRBV2 NA NA 16 TGTGCCAGCAGGGAGAACGAGGGGATGGGAACAGATACGCAGTATTTT CASRENEGMGTDTQYF
TRBJ2-7 TRBV12-3/TRBV12-4 TRBD2 many 15 TGTGCCAGCAGTTTCGTGGCGGGAGGTTCCTACGAGCAGTACTTC CASSFVAGGSYEQYF
TRBJ2-1 TRBV3-1 TRBD2 NA 18 TGTGCCAGCAGCCATCCCGGACTAGCGGGGCTCTCCTACAATGAGCAGTTCTTC CASSHPGLAGLSYNEQFF
TRBJ1-5 TRBV15 NA many 15 TGTGCCACCAGCAGAGATCTTGGGGTCGGTCAGCCCCAGCATTTT CATSRDLGVGQPQHF
TRBJ2-1 TRBV14 NA NA 17 TGTGCCAGCAGCCAAGGAGAGGTTAGGGACTTCTACAATGAGCAGTTCTTC CASSQGEVRDFYNEQFF
TRBJ2-7 TRBV2 NA NA 13 TGTGCCAGCAGATCGGACGGCTCCTACGAGCAGTACTTC CASRSDGSYEQYF
TRBJ2-1 TRBV5-1 TRBD2 NA 14 TGCGCCAGCAGCTCTTTAGCGGGGGGAGGTGAGCAGTTCTTC CASSSLAGGGEQFF
TRBJ2-2 TRBV16 NA NA 16 TGTGCCAGCAGCCAATCAGTCGTCCCTAACACCGGGGAGCTGTTTTTT CASSQSVVPNTGELFF
TRBJ1-4 TRBV5-1 NA many 15 TGCGCCAGCAGCGAAAGGTCGGGGCCTAATGAAAAACTGTTTTTT CASSERSGPNEKLFF
TRBJ2-2 TRBV7-9 NA few 14 TGTGCCAGCAGCTTAGCGATAGATACCGGGGAGCTGTTTTTT CASSLAIDTGELFF
TRBJ1-2 TRBV19 NA few 11 TGTGCCACCGAATTGAACTATGGCTACACCTTC CATELNYGYTF
TRBJ2-7 TRBV27 NA few 13 TGTGCCACCCGTGAGAGTGGGTCCTACGAGCAGTACTTC CATRESGSYEQYF
TRBJ1-1 TRBV19 NA few 13 TGTGCCAGTAGTATCCCGGGGGGCACTGAAGCTTTCTTT CASSIPGGTEAFF
TRBJ2-7 TRBV4-1 NA many 16 TGCGCCAGCAGCCAAGAAGAAGGACAGCTCCCCTACGAGCAGTACTTC CASSQEEGQLPYEQYF
TRBJ2-6 TRBV11-1 NA once 15 TGTGCCAGCGCCCTGGCGTGGGCTGGGGCCAACGTCCTGACTTTC CASALAWAGANVLTF
TRBJ1-3 TRBV5-1 TRBD1 NA 16 TGCGCCAGCAGCTTCGGGACAGGGGTAACTGGAAACACCATATATTTT CASSFGTGVTGNTIYF
TRBJ2-3 TRBV7-9 TRBD2 NA 16 TGTGCCAGCAGCACCCCTAGCGGGGGACTTACAGATACGCAGTATTTT CASSTPSGGLTDTQYF
TRBJ2-2 TRBV12-3/TRBV12-4 NA many 15 TGTGCCAGCAGTTTAGTTCAGGGGTTAGCCGGGGAGCTGTTTTTT CASSLVQGLAGELFF
TRBJ2-5 TRBV4-1 NA few 17 TGCGCCAGCAGCCAAGTCCGGGCGGAGGATGTAAAAGAGACCCAGTACTTC CASSQVRAEDVKETQYF
TRBJ2-7 TRBV2 NA many 16 TGTGCCAGCAGGGCGGGACAGCGCCCAAACTCCTACGAGCAGTACTTC CASRAGQRPNSYEQYF
TRBJ1-1 TRBV7-9 TRBD1 many 14 TGTGCCAGCAGCACCTTACAGGGGAAGGCTGAAGCTTTCTTT CASSTLQGKAEAFF
TRBJ2-7 TRBV9 NA many 15 TGTGCCAGCAGCGTAGGGGTGGGAGCAACCTACGAGCAGTACTTC CASSVGVGATYEQYF